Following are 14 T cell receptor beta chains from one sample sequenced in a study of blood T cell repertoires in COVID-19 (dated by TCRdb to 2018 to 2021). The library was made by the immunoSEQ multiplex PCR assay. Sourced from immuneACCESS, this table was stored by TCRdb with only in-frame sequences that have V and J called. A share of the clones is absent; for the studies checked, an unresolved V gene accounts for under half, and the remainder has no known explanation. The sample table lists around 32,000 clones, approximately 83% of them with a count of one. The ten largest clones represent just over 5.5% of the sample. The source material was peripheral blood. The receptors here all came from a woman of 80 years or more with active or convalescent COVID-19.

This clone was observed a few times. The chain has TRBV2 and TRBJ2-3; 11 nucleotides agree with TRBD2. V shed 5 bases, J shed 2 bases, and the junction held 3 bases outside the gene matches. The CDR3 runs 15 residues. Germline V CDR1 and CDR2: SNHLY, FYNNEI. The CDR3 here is CASSPGLADTDTQYF. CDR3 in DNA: TGTGCCAGCAGTCCGGGACTAGCGGACACAGATACGCAGTATTTT.

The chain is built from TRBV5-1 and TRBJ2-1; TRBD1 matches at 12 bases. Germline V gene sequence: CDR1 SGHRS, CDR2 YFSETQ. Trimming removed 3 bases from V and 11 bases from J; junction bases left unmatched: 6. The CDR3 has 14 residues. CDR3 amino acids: CASSSGTGGGKQFF. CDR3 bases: TGCGCCAGCAGCTCCGGGACAGGGGGCGGAAAGCAGTTCTTC.

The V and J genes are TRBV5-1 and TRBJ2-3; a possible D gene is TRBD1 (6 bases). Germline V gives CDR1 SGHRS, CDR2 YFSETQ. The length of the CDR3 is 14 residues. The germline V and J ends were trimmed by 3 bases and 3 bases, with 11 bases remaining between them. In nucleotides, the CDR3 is TGCGCCAGCAGCTGGACCGGGACAACAGATACGCAGTATTTT. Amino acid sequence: CASSWTGTTDTQYF. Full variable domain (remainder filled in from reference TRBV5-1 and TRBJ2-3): KAGVTQTPRYLIKTRGQQVTLSCSPISGHRSVSWYQQTPGQGLQFLFEYFSETQRNKGNFPGRFSGRQFSNSRSEMNVSTLELGDSALYLCASSWTGTTDTQYFGPGTRLTVL.

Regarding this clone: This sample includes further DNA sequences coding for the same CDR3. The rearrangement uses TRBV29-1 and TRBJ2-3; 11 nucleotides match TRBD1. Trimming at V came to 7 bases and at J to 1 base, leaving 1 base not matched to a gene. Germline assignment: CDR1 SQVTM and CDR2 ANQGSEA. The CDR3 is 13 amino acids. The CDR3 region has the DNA TGCAGCGCGGGACAGGGGGGCACAGATACGCAGTATTTT. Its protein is CSAGQGGTDTQYF.

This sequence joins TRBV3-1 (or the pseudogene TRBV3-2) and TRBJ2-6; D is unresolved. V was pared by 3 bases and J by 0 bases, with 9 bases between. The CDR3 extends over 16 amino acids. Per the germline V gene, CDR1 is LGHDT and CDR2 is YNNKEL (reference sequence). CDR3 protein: CASSHAAPSGANVLTF. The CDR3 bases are TGTGCCAGCAGCCACGCGGCCCCCTCTGGGGCCAACGTCCTGACTTTC.

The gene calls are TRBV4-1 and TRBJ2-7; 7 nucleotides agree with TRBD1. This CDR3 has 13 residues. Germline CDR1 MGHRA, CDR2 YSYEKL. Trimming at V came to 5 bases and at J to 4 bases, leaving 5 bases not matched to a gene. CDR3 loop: CASSFDREYEQYF. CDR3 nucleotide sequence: TGCGCCAGCAGCTTCGACAGGGAGTACGAGCAGTACTTC.

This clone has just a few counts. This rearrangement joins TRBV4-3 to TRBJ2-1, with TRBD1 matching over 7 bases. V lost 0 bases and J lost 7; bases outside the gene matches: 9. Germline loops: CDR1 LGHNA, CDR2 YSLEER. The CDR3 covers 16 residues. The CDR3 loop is CASSQDLAGGRNEQFF. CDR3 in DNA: TGCGCCAGCAGCCAAGATCTGGCAGGGGGAAGGAATGAGCAGTTCTTC.

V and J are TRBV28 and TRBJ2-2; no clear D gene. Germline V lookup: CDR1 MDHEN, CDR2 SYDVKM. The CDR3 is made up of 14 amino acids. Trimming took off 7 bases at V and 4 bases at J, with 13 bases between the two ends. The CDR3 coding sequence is TGTGCCAGCACCCACGAGGCCGGCACCGGGGAGCTGTTTTTT. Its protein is CASTHEAGTGELFF. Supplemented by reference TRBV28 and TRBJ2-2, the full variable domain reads DVKVTQSSRYLVKRTGEKVFLECVQDMDHENMFWYRQDPGLGLRLIYFSYDVKMKEKGDIPEGYSVSREKKERFSLILESASTNQTSMYLCASTHEAGTGELFFGEGSRLTVL.

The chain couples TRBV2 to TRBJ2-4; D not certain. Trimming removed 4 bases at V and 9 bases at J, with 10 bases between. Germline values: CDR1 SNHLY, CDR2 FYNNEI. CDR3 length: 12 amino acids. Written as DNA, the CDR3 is TGTGCCAGCAGTGTCCCGTCGGGCATTCAGTACTTC. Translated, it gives CASSVPSGIQYF.

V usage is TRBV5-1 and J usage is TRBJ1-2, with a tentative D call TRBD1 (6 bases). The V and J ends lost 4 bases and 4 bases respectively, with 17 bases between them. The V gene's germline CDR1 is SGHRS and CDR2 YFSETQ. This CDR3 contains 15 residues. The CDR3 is CASSPTPGTSYGYTF. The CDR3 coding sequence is TGCGCCAGCAGCCCTACCCCCGGGACAAGCTATGGCTACACCTTC. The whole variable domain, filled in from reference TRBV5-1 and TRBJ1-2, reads KAGVTQTPRYLIKTRGQQVTLSCSPISGHRSVSWYQQTPGQGLQFLFEYFSETQRNKGNFPGRFSGRQFSNSRSEMNVSTLELGDSALYLCASSPTPGTSYGYTFGSGTRLTVV.

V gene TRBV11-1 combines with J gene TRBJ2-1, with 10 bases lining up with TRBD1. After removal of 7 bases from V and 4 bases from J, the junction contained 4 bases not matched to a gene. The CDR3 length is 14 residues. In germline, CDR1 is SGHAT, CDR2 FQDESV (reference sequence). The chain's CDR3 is CASTDRGRYNEQFF. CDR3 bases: TGTGCCAGCACCGACAGGGGGCGTTACAATGAGCAGTTCTTC.

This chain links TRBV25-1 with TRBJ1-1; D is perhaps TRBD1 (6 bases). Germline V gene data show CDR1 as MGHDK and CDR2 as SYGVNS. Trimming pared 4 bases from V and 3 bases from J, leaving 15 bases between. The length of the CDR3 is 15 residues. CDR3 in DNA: TGTGCCAGCAGTGGTCCCTACAGGGAATACACTGAAGCTTTCTTT. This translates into CASSGPYREYTEAFF.

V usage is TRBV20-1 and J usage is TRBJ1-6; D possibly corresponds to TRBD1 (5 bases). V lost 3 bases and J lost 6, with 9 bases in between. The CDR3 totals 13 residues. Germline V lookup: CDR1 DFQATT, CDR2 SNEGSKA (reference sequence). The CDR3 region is CSASRGFNSPLHF. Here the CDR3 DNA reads TGCAGTGCTAGTCGGGGGTTTAATTCACCCCTCCACTTT.

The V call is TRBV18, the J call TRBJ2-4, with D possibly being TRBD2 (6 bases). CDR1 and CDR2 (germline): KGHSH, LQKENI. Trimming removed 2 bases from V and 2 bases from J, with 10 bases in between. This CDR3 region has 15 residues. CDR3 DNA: TGTGCCAGCTCACCATGGGCGGGGTCCAAAAACATTCAGTACTTC. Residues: CASSPWAGSKNIQYF.